The 26 T cell receptor beta chains below were found in one sample sequenced in a study of PD-1 blockade in classical Hodgkin lymphoma. TCRdb's table, derived via immunoSEQ multiplex PCR, lists solely in-frame clones and lacks some. The data hold 90,000 to 140,000 clones, with approximately 89% observed a single time. Time point denoted: cycle 4 day 1 (C4D1), after five to seven weeks of nivolumab. All trial patients relapsed after autologous stem cell transplantation. Here the sequenced sample was peripheral blood mononuclear cells (PBMCs), taken before the fourth cycle of nivolumab. The source of these receptors is a human donor with classical Hodgkin lymphoma.

This clone was seen a handful of times. The rearrangement joins TRBV7-9 to TRBJ2-2; D not certain. The CDR3 covers 12 residues. V was pared by 1 base and J by 4 bases, with 1 base between. Germline CDR1 reads SEHNR; CDR2 reads FQNEAQ (reference sequence). The CDR3 loop reads CASSLGTGELFF. The CDR3 region has the DNA TGTGCCAGCAGCTTAGGCACCGGGGAGCTGTTTTTT.

The rearrangement links TRBV5-4 to TRBJ2-7, with D perhaps being TRBD1 or TRBD2 (6 bases each). The CDR3 runs 16 residues. Trimming shortened V by 1 base and J by 3 bases, and 17 bases separated the two germline ends. Germline V gene lookup returns CDR1 SGHNT and CDR2 YYREEE (reference sequence). CDR3 bases: TGTGCCAGCAGCTTGCCGGGGGCGGAGACCTTCTACGAGCAGTACTTC. It encodes CASSLPGAETFYEQYF.

The chain combines TRBV5-4 with TRBJ2-7; 8 bases are shared with TRBD1. Germline CDR1 and CDR2: SGHNT and YYREEE (reference sequence). CDR3 length: 14 amino acids. Trimming at V came to 0 bases and at J to 5 bases, leaving 4 bases not matched to a gene. CDR3: CASSLGTGNDEQYF. The CDR3 region has the DNA TGTGCCAGCAGCTTGGGGACAGGGAACGACGAGCAGTACTTC.

The V call is TRBV6-6, the J call TRBJ2-2; D is undetermined. The CDR3 runs to 13 residues. V lost 0 bases and J lost 6, with 5 bases in between. Germline V gene data show CDR1 as MNHNY and CDR2 as SVGAGI (reference sequence). The CDR3 DNA reads as TGTGCCAGCAGTTACTCCTCCCCCGGGGAGCTGTTTTTT. Translating gives CASSYSSPGELFF.

The count of this clone is one. The gene calls are TRBV28 and TRBJ2-7, with D perhaps matching TRBD1 (5 bases). Germline CDR1 is MDHEN and CDR2 is SYDVKM. CDR3 length: 13 residues. Trimming took off 5 bases at V and 7 bases at J, with 15 bases between the two ends. CDR3 nucleotides: TGTGCCAGCAGTACCCCACAGGTGGGGGAGCAGTACTTC. This sequence encodes CASSTPQVGEQYF.

The sample holds one count of this clone. V is TRBV4-1 and J is TRBJ1-2; 7 bases agree with TRBD1. CDR3 length: 17 residues. Looked up from germline, CDR1 is MGHRA and CDR2 is YSYEKL. With 5 bases clipped from V and 2 bases from J, the junction kept 14 bases outside the gene matches. CDR3 residues: CASSDNKQGKGNYGYTF. The CDR3 coding sequence is TGCGCCAGCAGCGACAACAAACAGGGGAAAGGGAACTATGGCTACACCTTC.

The chain joins TRBV18 to TRBJ1-5; D gene unclear. This CDR3 contains 15 residues. Trimming removed 4 bases at V and 2 bases at J, with 12 bases between. CDR1 and CDR2 from the germline V gene are KGHSH and LQKENI. DNA for the CDR3: TGTGCCAGCTCACTGACAATGAATGGCAATCAGCCCCAGCATTTT. It codes for CASSLTMNGNQPQHF.

The chain carries TRBV4-1 and TRBJ2-1, with a possible D match to TRBD2 (5 bases). The germline gives CDR1 MGHRA, CDR2 YSYEKL. The CDR3 length is 17 residues. V was pared by 2 bases and J by 3 bases, with 17 bases between. The CDR3 spells CASSQSTGIAYYNEQFF. In nucleotides, the CDR3 is TGCGCCAGCAGCCAATCAACCGGGATAGCGTACTACAATGAGCAGTTCTTC.

V gene TRBV4-1 combines with J gene TRBJ1-2, with a tentative D call TRBD1 (5 bases). Trimming removed 4 bases from V and 4 bases from J, with 19 bases in between. Germline CDR1 and CDR2: MGHRA and YSYEKL. The CDR3 is 16 amino acids. As DNA, the CDR3 is TGCGCCAGCAGCCTCCCAGTTAAGGGGTCTGGCTATGGCTACACCTTC. The encoded protein is CASSLPVKGSGYGYTF.

V usage is TRBV5-1 and J usage is TRBJ2-1; possible D gene TRBD2, 6 bases. Trimming took 2 bases from V and 3 from J, leaving 9 bases between them. The CDR3 loop spans 14 amino acids. Germline loops: CDR1 SGHRS, CDR2 YFSETQ. Here the CDR3 reads CASSLNSGYNEQFF. CDR3 nucleotide sequence: TGCGCCAGCAGCTTAAATAGCGGCTACAATGAGCAGTTCTTC.

The chain uses TRBV27 and TRBJ1-1, with D maybe TRBD1 (5 bases). This CDR3 has 17 amino acids. Germline CDR1 and CDR2: MNHEY and SMNVEV (reference sequence). Trimming shortened V by 5 bases and J by 8 bases, and 27 bases separated the two germline ends. The CDR3 reads CASSAAGGGFRTPEAFF. CDR3 nucleotide sequence: TGTGCCAGCAGTGCCGCGGGGGGTGGCTTTAGAACACCAGAAGCTTTCTTT.

The rearrangement uses TRBV4-2 and TRBJ1-1, with D uncertain. The CDR3 contains 17 residues. Trimming stripped 0 bases from V and 0 bases from J, with 14 bases between. Germline loops: CDR1 LGHNA, CDR2 YNFKEQ. The CDR3 loop reads CASSQDGRSLMNTEAFF. The CDR3 DNA sequence: TGTGCCAGCAGCCAAGATGGACGGAGCCTCATGAACACTGAAGCTTTCTTT.

CDR3: CASSLPGTDTQYF. The CDR3, as DNA: TGTGCCAGCAGTCTCCCGGGCACAGATACGCAGTATTTT. This rearrangement joins TRBV27 to TRBJ2-3, with D hard to call. Looked up from germline, CDR1 is MNHEY and CDR2 is SMNVEV (reference sequence). The germline V and J ends were trimmed by 5 bases and 1 base, with 7 bases remaining between them. The length of the CDR3 is 13 residues.

The chain's CDR3 is CASSQDQSGLEVDTQYF. The CDR3 DNA follows: TGTGCCAGCAGCCAAGATCAGTCTGGACTAGAAGTAGATACGCAGTATTTT. This chain connects TRBV4-2 to TRBJ2-3, with 7 bases aligning to TRBD2. The V gene's germline CDR1 is LGHNA and CDR2 YNFKEQ. After removal of 0 bases from V and 5 bases from J, the junction contained 11 bases not matched to a gene. CDR3 length: 17 amino acids.

The gene calls are TRBV28 and TRBJ2-7, with D possibly TRBD1 on 6 matching bases. V gave up 3 bases and J gave up 3 bases, with 12 bases separating them. CDR3 length: 14 residues. Germline loops: CDR1 MDHEN, CDR2 SYDVKM. CDR3 nucleotide sequence: TGTGCCAGCAGTTTGGAGCAGGGGCTCTACGAGCAGTACTTC. Its translation is CASSLEQGLYEQYF.

This sequence joins TRBV6-6 and TRBJ2-1; TRBD1 matches 8 bases. The length of the CDR3 is 13 residues. Germline lookup yields CDR1 MNHNY and CDR2 SVGAGI (reference sequence). Trimming cost V 2 bases and J 16 bases; bases outside gene matches: 10. The CDR3 nucleotides read TGTGCCAGCAGTTACCCACCGACAGGGGAGTTATTCTTC. Translated: CASSYPPTGELFF.

This clone was picked up many times. The rearrangement links TRBV5-5 to TRBJ1-2, with 9 bases that match TRBD1. Germline V gene lookup returns CDR1 SGHKS and CDR2 YYEKEE (reference sequence). The CDR3 contains 16 residues. The J segment lost 7 bases and the V segment lost 4 bases, leaving 14 bases of the junction unmatched. The CDR3 DNA reads as TGTGCCAGCAGCGGGGGACAGGGTTCGTCAGGGGTTGGCTACACCTTC. Its translation is CASSGGQGSSGVGYTF.

This rearrangement joins TRBV7-9 to TRBJ1-1; a weak D match, TRBD1 (6 bases). V lost 5 bases, J lost 3 bases, and 13 bases lay in between. This CDR3 is 14 amino acids long. Germline V lookup: CDR1 SEHNR, CDR2 FQNEAQ (reference sequence). The CDR3 DNA reads as TGTGCCAGCAGCCTCTGGGGGGCGGACACTGAAGCTTTCTTT. This gives the protein CASSLWGADTEAFF.

Concerning this clone itself: Other DNA sequences in this specimen translate into the identical CDR3. The chain employs TRBV5-1 and TRBJ2-5, with 10 bases that match TRBD2. CDR1 and CDR2 from the germline V gene are SGHRS and YFSETQ. The trim removed 2 bases at V and 4 bases at J, leaving 2 bases unmatched. The CDR3 extends over 14 amino acids. The DNA of the CDR3 is TGCGCCAGCAGCTTAGCGGGAGGGGGAGAGACCCAGTACTTC. This translates into CASSLAGGGETQYF.

The chain couples TRBV28 to TRBJ1-2; 7 bases map to TRBD1. This CDR3 has 14 residues. The trim removed 8 bases at V and 4 bases at J, leaving 10 bases unmatched. Germline V CDR1 and CDR2: MDHEN, SYDVKM. DNA of the CDR3: TGTGCCAGCGGATTGACAGGGATTGGCTATGGCTACACCTTC. Amino acids: CASGLTGIGYGYTF.

The V gene is TRBV2, the J gene TRBJ2-7, with D possibly TRBD2 on 6 matching bases. Between the trimmed V and J ends, which lost 6 bases and 1 base, there was a span of 10 bases. The CDR3 contains 13 residues. Germline V gives CDR1 SNHLY, CDR2 FYNNEI. Written as DNA, the CDR3 is TGTGCCAGCAGCCAGGGACTTTCCTACGAGCAGTACTTC. Encoded protein: CASSQGLSYEQYF.

The V gene is TRBV10-2, the J gene TRBJ2-2; 7 bases agree with TRBD1. The V and J ends lost 2 bases and 0 bases, in that order; junction bases with no gene match: 3. The CDR3 loop spans 16 amino acids. The germline gives CDR1 WSHSY, CDR2 SAAADI. CDR3 sequence (DNA): TGCGCCAGCAGTGAGCCGGGACAGTCGAACACCGGGGAGCTGTTTTTT. The encoded protein is CASSEPGQSNTGELFF.

V gene TRBV6-5 combines with J gene TRBJ2-7, with 7 bases fitting TRBD2. The germline V gene has CDR1 MNHEY and CDR2 SVGAGI. The CDR3 runs to 12 residues. V lost 8 bases, J lost 1 base, and 2 bases stayed unmatched. The CDR3 spells CASGGGSYEQYF. CDR3 bases: TGTGCCAGCGGGGGAGGGTCCTACGAGCAGTACTTC.

V gene TRBV7-2 combines with J gene TRBJ1-1, with D maybe TRBD1 (6 bases). The CDR3 sequence is 14 residues long. In germline, CDR1 is SGHTA, CDR2 FQGNSA. The V and J ends lost 6 bases and 3 bases respectively, with 14 bases between them. The chain's CDR3 is CASRLQGWDTEAFF. For the CDR3, the DNA is TGTGCCAGCAGATTGCAGGGGTGGGACACTGAAGCTTTCTTT.

This rearrangement joins TRBV6-4 to TRBJ1-2; a possible D gene is TRBD1 (6 bases). V lost 2 bases and J 7 bases, leaving 14 bases between the germline ends. CDR1 is MRHNA, CDR2 SNTAGT, per germline. This CDR3 region has 14 residues. The chain's CDR3 is CASSDVGGAGGYTF. The CDR3, as DNA: TGTGCCAGCAGTGACGTGGGGGGCGCGGGTGGCTACACCTTC.

The V and J genes are TRBV4-1 and TRBJ1-3, with D maybe TRBD1 (6 bases). Germline V gene sequence: CDR1 MGHRA, CDR2 YSYEKL. V was cut by 0 bases and J by 0 bases, with 15 bases left in between. There are 18 residues in the CDR3. The CDR3 DNA is TGCGCCAGCAGCCAAGAAACAGGGAGTGGGGCCTCTGGAAACACCATATATTTT. This translates into CASSQETGSGASGNTIYF.